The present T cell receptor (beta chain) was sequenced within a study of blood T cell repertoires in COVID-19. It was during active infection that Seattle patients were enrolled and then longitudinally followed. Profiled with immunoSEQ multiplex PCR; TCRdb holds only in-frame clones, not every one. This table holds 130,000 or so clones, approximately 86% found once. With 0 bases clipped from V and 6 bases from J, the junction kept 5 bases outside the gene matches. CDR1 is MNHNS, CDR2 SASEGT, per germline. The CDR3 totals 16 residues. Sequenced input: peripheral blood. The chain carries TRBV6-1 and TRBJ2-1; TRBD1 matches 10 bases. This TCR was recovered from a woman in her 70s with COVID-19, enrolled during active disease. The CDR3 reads CASSEAPGTGVNEQFF. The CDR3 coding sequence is TGTGCCAGCAGTGAAGCCCCCGGGACAGGGGTCAATGAGCAGTTCTTC.